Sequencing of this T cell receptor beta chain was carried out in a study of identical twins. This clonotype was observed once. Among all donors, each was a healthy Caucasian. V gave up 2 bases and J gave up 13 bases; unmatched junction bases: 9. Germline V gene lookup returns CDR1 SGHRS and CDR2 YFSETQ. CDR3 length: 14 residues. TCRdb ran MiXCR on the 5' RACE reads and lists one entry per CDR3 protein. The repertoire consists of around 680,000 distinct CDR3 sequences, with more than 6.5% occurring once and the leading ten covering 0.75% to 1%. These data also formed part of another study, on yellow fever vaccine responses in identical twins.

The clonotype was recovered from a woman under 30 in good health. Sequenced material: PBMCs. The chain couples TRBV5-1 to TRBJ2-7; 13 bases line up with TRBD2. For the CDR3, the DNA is TGCGCCAGCAGCTTATTACTAGCGGGAGGGCCAAGCTACTTC. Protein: CASSLLLAGGPSYF.